This TCR beta chain originates from a study of shared clonotypes between healthy human individuals. The data were produced by immunoSEQ multiplex PCR, yet TCRdb's version contains in-frame clones alone and is incomplete. This sample has roughly 2,000,000 clones, with 85% to 95% found just once. The naive CD8 subset, CD45RO-negative cells positively selected for CCR7, excluded terminally differentiated effector memory CD45RA+ cells. The receptor was derived from a man aged 18 to 29 in good health. Sequenced sample: naive CD8+ T cells sorted from blood.

Here the CDR3 reads CASSPPGQTANEQFF. The CDR3 DNA reads as TGTGCCAGCTCACCTCCGGGACAGACCGCGAATGAGCAGTTCTTC. The chain joins TRBV18 to TRBJ2-1; 7 nucleotides match TRBD1. The CDR3 runs 15 residues. Germline V CDR1 and CDR2: KGHSH, LQKENI. Trimming took 3 bases from V and 7 from J; bases not matched to a gene: 9.